This paragraph reports one TCR beta chain. Its antigen is as yet unknown. Patients were diagnosed with urothelial carcinoma, either locally advanced or metastatic. V was cut by 3 bases and J by 0 bases, with 14 bases left in between. CDR1 MDHEN and CDR2 SYDVKM come from the germline V gene. This CDR3 is built from 16 residues. This entry belongs to a study of PD-L1 blockade in urothelial cancer. Study background: Per blood sample, T cells had a median of around 150,000.

TCRdb's table, derived via immunoSEQ multiplex PCR, lists solely in-frame clones and lacks some. This sample yields 70,000 or so clones, of which roughly 80% are seen a single time; about 4.5% belongs to the top ten. The study, taken as a whole, reports: Clones that were tumor-associated expanded more in the blood of durable-benefit patients at 3 weeks.

Specimen: PBMCs, collected around atezolizumab (anti-PD-L1) treatment. The receptor comes from a man in his 70s with urothelial cancer. V is TRBV28 and J is TRBJ1-1; D perhaps matches TRBD1 (6 bases). CDR3 in DNA: TGTGCCAGCAGTTTCTTACTGGGACACTTGAACACTGAAGCTTTCTTT. Its translation is CASSFLLGHLNTEAFF.